The sequence of this TCR beta chain was determined in a study of tumor-infiltrating lymphocytes in primary liver carcinoma. The wider study: Tumors, staged T1-T3 N0M0, spanned roughly 4 to 10 cm. Study conclusions and caveats: Top-250-clone fractions were significantly higher in tumors than in blood (p = 0.039). The overlap of tumor-adjacent and tumor-blood pairs was smaller than that of tumor region pairs.

Germline loops: CDR1 SGHNT, CDR2 YYREEE (reference sequence). The CDR3 contains 13 residues. The input was approximately 500 ng total RNA; TCR beta cDNA was made from it with a constant-region primer. Investigators got TCR beta libraries out of three nested multiplex PCR rounds, done with slightly modified ARM-PCR. PCR rounds one and two used TRBV1-TRBV30 forward primers with a C-beta reverse primer for 9 to 10 cycles each. Each CDR3 protein is one row after TCRdb ran MiXCR on the multiplex PCR reads. The table has about 210,000 distinct CDR3 sequences, around four fifths seen once. This clonotype is a singleton in its sample. The antigen is undetermined. The germline gene is not matched at one end of the junction; a read error may be the cause. It was from about 21-30 mg of unsorted bulk tissue that RNA and DNA were co-extracted. The patients had histopathologically diagnosed primary liver carcinoma, and their disease was treated by surgical resection.

The source material was tumor tissue from primary liver carcinoma. This clonotype was sampled from a man in his forties or fifties with primary liver carcinoma and hepatitis B virus infection. This chain uses TRBV5-4 with TRBJ2-3; the D is unclear. The DNA for the CDR3 is TGTGCCAACAGCTTGAGGAGCACACATACACAGTATTTT. Its translation is CANSLRSTHTQYF.